This T cell receptor (beta chain) was identified in a study of CD8+ T cells in alopecia areata. Study summary: Treated patients received oral tofacitinib, 5 to 10 mg twice daily.

Following RNA extraction, reverse transcription yielded cDNA that acted as the sequencing template. Libraries were prepared by immunoSEQ multiplex PCR; TCRdb keeps only in-frame clonotypes and omits some of them. The repertoire consists of a few hundred thousand clones, with roughly 69% occurring once and the leading ten covering around 1.2%. This clone was seen only once. Different DNA sequences within this sample yield the same CDR3. This clonotype was obtained from a human donor with alopecia areata. The specimen was CD4+ T cells sorted from blood, collected at week 0.

CDR3 nucleotide sequence: TGCAGCGTTGTTCAGGGGGCTTACGAGCAGTACTTC. Residues: CSVVQGAYEQYF. J is TRBJ2-7 and V is TRBV29-1, with 8 positions matching TRBD1. Germline V CDR1 and CDR2: SQVTM, ANQGSEA. With 4 bases clipped from V and 4 bases from J, the junction kept 3 bases outside the gene matches. The CDR3 loop spans 12 amino acids.